This entry lists 2 T cell receptor beta chains sequenced from one sample in a study of shared clonotypes between healthy human individuals. Data came from immunoSEQ multiplex PCR; TCRdb stores just in-frame clones and leaves some out. The table records 1.5 million to 1.9 million clones, nearly 99% of them present only once. The sequenced sample consisted of naive CD4+ T cells sorted from blood. Subset in this sample: CD45RA+ positively selected. These receptors all stem from a man younger than 45 in good health.

The chain is built from TRBV5-8 and TRBJ2-1, with a possible D match to TRBD2 (5 bases). Germline CDR1 and CDR2: SGHTS and YDEGEE. This CDR3 spans 16 amino acids. V lost 3 bases and J 4 bases, leaving 17 bases between the germline ends. In nucleotides, the CDR3 is TGTGCCAGCAGCTGGGGAGTGGGATTAGGGTACAATGAGCAGTTCTTC. Protein: CASSWGVGLGYNEQFF.

The CDR3 coding sequence is TGCGCCAGCAGCTTGGTTGGGACACGTGGGGCCAACGTCCTGACTTTC. This gives the protein CASSLVGTRGANVLTF. The rearrangement joins TRBV5-1 to TRBJ2-6; weak D call: TRBD1 (6 bases). Germline CDR1 reads SGHRS; CDR2 reads YFSETQ. V was pared by 0 bases and J by 3 bases, with 10 bases between. The CDR3 runs 16 residues.